This T cell receptor beta chain was sequenced for a study of blood T cell repertoires in COVID-19. Study in general: Spain, Italy and the United States supplied samples that represented acute and convalescent COVID-19. PBMCs, B-cell-depleted T cells, or T cells were the source of the cDNA or gDNA that made up the material.

Source study methods: Counts of nucleated cells, estimated from reference gene primer amplification, were obtained. TCRdb's copy holds only in-frame clones and misses some; the assay was immunoSEQ multiplex PCR. Clonal size and the V and J genes are those of that table, whereas D and trimming came from the DNA. The table lists about 96,000 clones, 85% to 90% of them singletons, with 4.2% in the top ten. V lost 5 bases and J lost 2; bases outside the gene matches: 4. This CDR3 is 16 amino acids long. Germline loops: CDR1 SGHVS, CDR2 FNYEAQ. This receptor was identified in a human donor with COVID-19, enrolled during active disease. The donor label of this sample is uncertain. This chain uses TRBV7-6 with TRBJ1-3; 12 bases line up with TRBD1. The sample consisted of peripheral blood. In nucleotides, the CDR3 is TGTGCCAGCAGCCTGGGGACAGGGGGCACTGGAAACACCATATATTTT. This sequence encodes CASSLGTGGTGNTIYF.